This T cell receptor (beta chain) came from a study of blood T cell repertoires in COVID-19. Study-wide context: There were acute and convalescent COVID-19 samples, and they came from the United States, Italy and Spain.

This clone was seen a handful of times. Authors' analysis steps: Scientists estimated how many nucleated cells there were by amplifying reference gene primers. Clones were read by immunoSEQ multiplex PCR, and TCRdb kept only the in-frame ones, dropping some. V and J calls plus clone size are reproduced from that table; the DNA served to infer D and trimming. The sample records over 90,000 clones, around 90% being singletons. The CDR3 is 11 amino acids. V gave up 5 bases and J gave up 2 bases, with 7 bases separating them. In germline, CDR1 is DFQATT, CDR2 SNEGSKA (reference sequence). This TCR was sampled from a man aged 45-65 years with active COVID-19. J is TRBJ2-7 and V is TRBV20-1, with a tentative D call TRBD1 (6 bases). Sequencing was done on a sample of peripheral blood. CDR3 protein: CSAYRAYEQYF. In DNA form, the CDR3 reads TGCAGTGCTTACAGGGCCTACGAGCAGTACTTC.